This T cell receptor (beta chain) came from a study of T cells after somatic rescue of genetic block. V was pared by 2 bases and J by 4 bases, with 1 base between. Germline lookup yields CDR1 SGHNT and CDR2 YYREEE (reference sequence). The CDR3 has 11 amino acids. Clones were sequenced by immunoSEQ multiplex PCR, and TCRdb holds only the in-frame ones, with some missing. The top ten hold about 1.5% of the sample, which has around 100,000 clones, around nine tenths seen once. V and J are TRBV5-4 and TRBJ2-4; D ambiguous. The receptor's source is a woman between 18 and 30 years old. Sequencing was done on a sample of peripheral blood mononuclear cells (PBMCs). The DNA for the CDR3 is TGTGCCAGCAGCTTTAAAAACATTCAGTACTTC. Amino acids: CASSFKNIQYF.